This T cell receptor (beta chain) was retrieved from a study of blood T cell repertoires in COVID-19. Study overall: Material from acute and convalescent COVID-19 was sourced from the United States, Italy and Spain.

In the source study's methods: Amplified reference gene primers provided the basis for estimating nucleated cell counts. Some clones are missing from TCRdb's copy, which holds only in-frame ones; the method was immunoSEQ multiplex PCR. The V and J calls and the clone size are those of that table, but D and trimming were determined from the DNA. The top ten clones hold 4.2% of a sample with about 150,000 clones, approximately 73% of them seen once. The CDR3 sequence is 15 residues long. Germline values: CDR1 MDHEN, CDR2 SYDVKM. V gave up 1 base and J gave up 6 bases; unmatched junction bases: 4. Input material: peripheral blood. This TCR was sampled from a man aged 60-69 years with acute or convalescent COVID-19. The chain combines TRBV28 with TRBJ2-1; 9 bases agree with TRBD2. CDR3 DNA sequence: TGTGCCAGCAGTTTATCCCTAGCGGGGCTCAATGAGCAGTTCTTC. Protein sequence: CASSLSLAGLNEQFF.